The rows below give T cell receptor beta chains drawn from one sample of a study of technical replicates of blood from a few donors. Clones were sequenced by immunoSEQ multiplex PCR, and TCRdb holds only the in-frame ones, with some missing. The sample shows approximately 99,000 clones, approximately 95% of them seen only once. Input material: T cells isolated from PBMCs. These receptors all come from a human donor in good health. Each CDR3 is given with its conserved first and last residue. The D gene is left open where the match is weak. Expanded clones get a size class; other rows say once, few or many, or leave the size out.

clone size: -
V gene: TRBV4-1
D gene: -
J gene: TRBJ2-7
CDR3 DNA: TGCGCCAGCAGCCAAGATCCAGGGTCTGGCGAGCAGTACTTC
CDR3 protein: CASSQDPGSGEQYF

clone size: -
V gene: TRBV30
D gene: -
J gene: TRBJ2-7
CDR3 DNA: TGTGCCTGGAGAGGGGTAAGGGACTCCGCCTACGAGCAGTACTTC
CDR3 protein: CAWRGVRDSAYEQYF

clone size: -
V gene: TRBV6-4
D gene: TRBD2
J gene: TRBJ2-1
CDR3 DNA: TGTGCCAGCGCGGGGGAAATCTACAATGAGCAGTTCTTC
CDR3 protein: CASAGEIYNEQFF

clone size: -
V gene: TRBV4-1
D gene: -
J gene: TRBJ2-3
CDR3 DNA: TGCGCCAGCAGCCAAGTGCGATTATCCACAGATACGCAGTATTTT
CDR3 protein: CASSQVRLSTDTQYF

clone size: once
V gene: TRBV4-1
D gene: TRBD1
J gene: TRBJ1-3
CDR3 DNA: TGCGCCAGCAGCCAAACTACAGACAGGGGGCTTGGAAACACCATATATTTT
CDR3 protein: CASSQTTDRGLGNTIYF

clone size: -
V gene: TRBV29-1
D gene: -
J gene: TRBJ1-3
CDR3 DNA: TGCAGCGTTGTTGGAGGCCCGGGAAACACCATATATTTT
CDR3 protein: CSVVGGPGNTIYF

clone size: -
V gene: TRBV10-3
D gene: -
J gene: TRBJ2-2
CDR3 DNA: TGTGCCATCAGTGAGCAGGCCCAACGGGGGGAGCTGTTTTTT
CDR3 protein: CAISEQAQRGELFF

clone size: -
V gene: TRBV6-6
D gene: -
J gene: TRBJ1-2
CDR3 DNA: TGTGCCAGCAGACAACAATCAGGCTACACCTTC
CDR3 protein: CASRQQSGYTF

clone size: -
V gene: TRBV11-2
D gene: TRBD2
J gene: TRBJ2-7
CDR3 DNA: TGTGCCAGCAGCGCTATCATGGCCCTAGCGGGGGCTCCCTACGAGCAGTACTTC
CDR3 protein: CASSAIMALAGAPYEQYF

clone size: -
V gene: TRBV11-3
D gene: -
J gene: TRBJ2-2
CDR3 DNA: TGTGCCAGCAGCTTATTGCCAGATTTTTACACCGGGGAGCTGTTTTTT
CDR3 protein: CASSLLPDFYTGELFF

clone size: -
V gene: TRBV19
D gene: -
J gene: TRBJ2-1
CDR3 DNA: TGTGCCAGTAGTATACGAGACATACCTTCGAATGAGCAGTTCTTC
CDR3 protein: CASSIRDIPSNEQFF

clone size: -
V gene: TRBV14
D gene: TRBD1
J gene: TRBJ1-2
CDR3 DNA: TGTGCCAGCAGTCAGATATTCTCTGGGACAGACTACACCTTC
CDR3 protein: CASSQIFSGTDYTF

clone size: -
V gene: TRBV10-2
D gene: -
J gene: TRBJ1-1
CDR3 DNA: TGCGCCAGCAAAGCCATCCAAGGGGACACTGAAGCTTTCTTT
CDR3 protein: CASKAIQGDTEAFF

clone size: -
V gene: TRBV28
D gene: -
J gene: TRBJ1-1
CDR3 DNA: TGTGCCAGCAGTCCCACAGTCACTGAAGCTTTCTTT
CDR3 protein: CASSPTVTEAFF

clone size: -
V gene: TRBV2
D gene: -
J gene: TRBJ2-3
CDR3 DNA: TGTGCCAGCAGCTCCGAGGAGAATACGCAGTATTTT
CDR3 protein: CASSSEENTQYF

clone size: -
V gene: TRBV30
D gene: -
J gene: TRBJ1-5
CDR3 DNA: TGTGCTATCAGGGTTAGCAATCAGCCCCAGCATTTT
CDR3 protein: CAIRVSNQPQHF

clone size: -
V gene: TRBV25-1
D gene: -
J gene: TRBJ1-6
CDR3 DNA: TGTGCCAGCAGTACCCTGAGAGCATCACCCCTCCACTTT
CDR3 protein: CASSTLRASPLHF

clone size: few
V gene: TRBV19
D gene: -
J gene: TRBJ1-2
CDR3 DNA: TGTGCCAGTAGTATCAAAGGGGCAGGTCCAAGGAACTATGGCTACACCTTC
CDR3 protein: CASSIKGAGPRNYGYTF

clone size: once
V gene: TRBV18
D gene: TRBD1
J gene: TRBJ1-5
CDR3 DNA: TGTGCCAGCTCAGAGGGGACAGCTAGCAATCAGCCCCAGCATTTT
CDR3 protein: CASSEGTASNQPQHF

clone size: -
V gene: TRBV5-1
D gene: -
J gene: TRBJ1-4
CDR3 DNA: TGCGCCAGCAGCTTGGTATCTGGGGAGCATGGTGAAAAACTGTTTTTT
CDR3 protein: CASSLVSGEHGEKLFF

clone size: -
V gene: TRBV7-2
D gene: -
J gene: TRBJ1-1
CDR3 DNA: TGTGCCAGCAGCTTAATGGGGGCCTCTGAAGCTTTCTTT
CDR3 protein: CASSLMGASEAFF

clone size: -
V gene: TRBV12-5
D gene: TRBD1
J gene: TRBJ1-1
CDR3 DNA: TGTGCTAGTGGTTTGGTAGGACAGGGAGGAACTGAAGCTTTCTTT
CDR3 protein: CASGLVGQGGTEAFF

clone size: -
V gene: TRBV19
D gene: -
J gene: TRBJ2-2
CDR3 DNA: TGTGCCAGTAGTATCGTCGCGGGGTTTGGCGGGGAGCTGTTTTTT
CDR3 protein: CASSIVAGFGGELFF

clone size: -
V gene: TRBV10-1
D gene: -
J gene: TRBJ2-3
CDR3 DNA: TGCGCCAGCAGTGAGGGAGGGGGCACAGATACGCAGTATTTT
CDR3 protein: CASSEGGGTDTQYF

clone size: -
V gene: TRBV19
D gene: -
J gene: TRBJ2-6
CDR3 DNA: TGTGCCACCAGTGTCCGGGGTGCTCTCTCTGGGGCCAACGTCCTGACTTTC
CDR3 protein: CATSVRGALSGANVLTF

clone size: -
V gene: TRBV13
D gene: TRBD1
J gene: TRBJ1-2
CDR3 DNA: TGTGCCAGCAGCCGAGGACAGGGTATCGCCTTTCGTGGCTACACCTTC
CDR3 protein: CASSRGQGIAFRGYTF

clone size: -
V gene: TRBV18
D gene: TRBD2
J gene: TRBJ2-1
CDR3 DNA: TGTGCCAGCTCACGGGCCCTACTAGCGGGAGGCGAAGATGAGCAGTTCTTC
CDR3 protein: CASSRALLAGGEDEQFF

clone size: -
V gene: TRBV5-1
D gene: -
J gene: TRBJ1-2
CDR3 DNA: TGCGCCAGCAGCGTTGGGGAGGGAGGCTATGGCTACACCTTC
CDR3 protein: CASSVGEGGYGYTF

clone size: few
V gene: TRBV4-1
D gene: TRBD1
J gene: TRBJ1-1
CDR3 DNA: TGCGCCAGCAGTCTCAGGGGGCAGGGGGACACTGAAGCTTTCTTT
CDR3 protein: CASSLRGQGDTEAFF

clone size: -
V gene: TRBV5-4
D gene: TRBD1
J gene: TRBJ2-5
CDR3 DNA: TGTGCCAGCAGCCGATCCTTAAACAGGGGACAAGAGACCCAGTACTTC
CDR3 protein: CASSRSLNRGQETQYF

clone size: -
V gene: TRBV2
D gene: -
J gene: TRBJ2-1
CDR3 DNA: TGTGCCAGCACAGGGGCAGGCAATGAGCAGTTCTTC
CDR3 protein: CASTGAGNEQFF

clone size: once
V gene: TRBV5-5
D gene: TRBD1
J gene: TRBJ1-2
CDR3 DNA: TGTGCCAGCACCGTTGCCGGGACAGGGATAAATGGCTACACCTTC
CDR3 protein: CASTVAGTGINGYTF

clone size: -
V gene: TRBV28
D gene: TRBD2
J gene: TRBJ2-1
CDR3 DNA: TGTGCCAGCAGTTTATCCAGCGGGAGTGGGGATGAGCAGTTCTTC
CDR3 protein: CASSLSSGSGDEQFF

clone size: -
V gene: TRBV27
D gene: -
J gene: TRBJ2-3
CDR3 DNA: TGTGCCAGCAGTTCGTTCCAGGGGTCAGATACGCAGTATTTT
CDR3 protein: CASSSFQGSDTQYF

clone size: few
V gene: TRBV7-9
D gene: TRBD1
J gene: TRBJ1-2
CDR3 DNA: TGTGCCAGCAGCTCGACAGGGAGGCGCTACACCTTC
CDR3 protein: CASSSTGRRYTF

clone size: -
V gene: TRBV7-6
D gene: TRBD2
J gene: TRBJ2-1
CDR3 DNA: TGTGCCAGCGGGGAAAGCGGGGCCTCCTACAATGAGCAGTTCTTC
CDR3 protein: CASGESGASYNEQFF

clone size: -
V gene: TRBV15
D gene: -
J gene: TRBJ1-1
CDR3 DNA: TGTGCCACCAGCAGGGGAGGGGCTAGGAACACTGAAGCTTTCTTT
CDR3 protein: CATSRGGARNTEAFF

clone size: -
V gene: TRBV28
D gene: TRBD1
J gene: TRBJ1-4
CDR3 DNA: TGTGCCAGCAGTTCTACAGGGGTCGAGGGTGAAAAACTGTTTTTT
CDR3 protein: CASSSTGVEGEKLFF

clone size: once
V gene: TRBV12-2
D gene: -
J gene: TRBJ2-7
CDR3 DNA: TGTGCAAGTCGCTCCGCTCAGACGGCGGGGCAGTACTTC
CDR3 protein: CASRSAQTAGQYF

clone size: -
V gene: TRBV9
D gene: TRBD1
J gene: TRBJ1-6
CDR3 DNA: TGTGCCAGCAGCGTAGGTAGGACAGGGAATTCACCCCTCCACTTT
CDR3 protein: CASSVGRTGNSPLHF

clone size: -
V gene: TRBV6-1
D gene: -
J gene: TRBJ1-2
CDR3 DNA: TGTGCCAGCAGTGAAGCTAACGTCGGACACTTTTATGGCTACACCTTC
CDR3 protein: CASSEANVGHFYGYTF

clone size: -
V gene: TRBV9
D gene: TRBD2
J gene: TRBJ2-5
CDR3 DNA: TGTGCCAGCAGCGTAGCGGCTAGCGGGAGGAAACAAGAGACCCAGTACTTC
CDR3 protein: CASSVAASGRKQETQYF

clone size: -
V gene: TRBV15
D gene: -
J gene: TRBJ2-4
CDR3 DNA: TGTGCCACCAGCAGAGATGGTCGGGGAAGAGGAAACATTCAGTACTTC
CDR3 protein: CATSRDGRGRGNIQYF

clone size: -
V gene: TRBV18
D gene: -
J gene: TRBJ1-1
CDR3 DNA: TGTGCCAGCTCACAATACAGGGACCCGAACACTGAAGCTTTCTTT
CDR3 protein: CASSQYRDPNTEAFF

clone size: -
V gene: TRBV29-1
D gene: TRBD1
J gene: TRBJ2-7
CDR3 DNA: TGCAGCGTTGAAAGTCAGGGGGCCTCCTACGAGCAGTACTTC
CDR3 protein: CSVESQGASYEQYF

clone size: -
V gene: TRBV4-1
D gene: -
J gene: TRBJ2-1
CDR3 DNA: TGCGCCAGCAGCCCAGGTAGCGGAGACAATGAGCAGTTCTTC
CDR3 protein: CASSPGSGDNEQFF

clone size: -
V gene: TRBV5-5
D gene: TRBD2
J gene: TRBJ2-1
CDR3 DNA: TGTGCCAGCAGCTTAGCGGGGGTCCCTTACAATGAGCAGTTCTTC
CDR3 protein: CASSLAGVPYNEQFF

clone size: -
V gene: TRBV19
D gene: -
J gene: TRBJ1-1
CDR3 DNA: TGTGCCAGTAGTCGCAGAGGCGACACTGAAGCTTTCTTT
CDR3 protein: CASSRRGDTEAFF

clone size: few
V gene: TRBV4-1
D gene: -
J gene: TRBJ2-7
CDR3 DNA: TGCGCCAGCAGCCACGTCAGGGACGAGCAGTACTTC
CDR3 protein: CASSHVRDEQYF

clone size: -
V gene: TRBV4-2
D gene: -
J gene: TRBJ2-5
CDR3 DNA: TGTGCCAGCAGCCAAGAAATCGGGGAAGAGACCCAGTACTTC
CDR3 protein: CASSQEIGEETQYF

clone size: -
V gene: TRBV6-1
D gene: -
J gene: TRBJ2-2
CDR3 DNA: TGTGCCAGCAGGGAGGTAGGGTTTCCCGGGGAGCTGTTTTTT
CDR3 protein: CASREVGFPGELFF

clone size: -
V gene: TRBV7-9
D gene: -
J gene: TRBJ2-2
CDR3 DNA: TGTGCCAGCTTAGCCCGCGCGGACGGGGAGCTGTTTTTT
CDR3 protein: CASLARADGELFF

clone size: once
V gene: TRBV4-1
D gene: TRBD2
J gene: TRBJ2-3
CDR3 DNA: TGCGCCAGCAGCCAAGAGGCAGCGGGGAGCACAGATACGCAGTATTTT
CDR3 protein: CASSQEAAGSTDTQYF

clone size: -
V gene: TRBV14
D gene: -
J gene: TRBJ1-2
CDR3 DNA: TGTGCCAGCAGCCAAGTCAGTCGAGGCTATGGCTACACCTTC
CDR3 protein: CASSQVSRGYGYTF

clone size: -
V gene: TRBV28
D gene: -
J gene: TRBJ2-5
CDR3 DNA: TGTGCCAGCAGTAGTTCCGGGAGCCGACAAGAGACCCAGTACTTC
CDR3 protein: CASSSSGSRQETQYF